A selection of T cell receptor beta chains follows, all from one sample in a study of siplizumab effects on memory and regulatory T cells. Measured with immunoSEQ multiplex PCR; TCRdb has only the in-frame clones, and not every one. The data hold some 100,000 clones, with roughly 96% observed a single time. The specimen sequenced was naive CD4+ T cells sorted from blood. The receptors originated from a human donor in good health. The CDR3 runs from the conserved cysteine through the conserved F or W. The order of the fields is CDR3 DNA, CDR3 protein, J gene, D gene, clone size, V gene. A D gene is named only where the DNA matches it firmly. A row's size may be missing; if present it is once, few, many or a size class.

CDR3 DNA: TGTGCCAGCAGCTCCCGGGGGGGCCTGGATACGCAGTATTTT
CDR3 protein: CASSSRGGLDTQYF
J gene: TRBJ2-3
D gene: TRBD2
clone size: -
V gene: TRBV7-3

CDR3 DNA: TGCGCCAGCAGAACCGGGACCGCCCTTTGGAGCAATCAGCCCCAGCATTTT
CDR3 protein: CASRTGTALWSNQPQHF
J gene: TRBJ1-5
D gene: -
clone size: -
V gene: TRBV5-1

CDR3 DNA: TGTGCCAGCTCACCTGGGACTACCCAGAACTACGAGCAGTACTTC
CDR3 protein: CASSPGTTQNYEQYF
J gene: TRBJ2-7
D gene: TRBD2
clone size: -
V gene: TRBV18

CDR3 DNA: TGTGCCAGCAGTTCCGGACAGGGTGGAGAAAAACTGTTTTTT
CDR3 protein: CASSSGQGGEKLFF
J gene: TRBJ1-4
D gene: TRBD1
clone size: -
V gene: TRBV6-5

CDR3 DNA: TGTGCCAGCAGCGCAGGGGACAACAGCAATCAGCCCCAGCATTTT
CDR3 protein: CASSAGDNSNQPQHF
J gene: TRBJ1-5
D gene: -
clone size: -
V gene: TRBV9

CDR3 DNA: TGTGCCAGCAGCTTGGCCGGGACCAGGGGCATGAACACTGAAGCTTTCTTT
CDR3 protein: CASSLAGTRGMNTEAFF
J gene: TRBJ1-1
D gene: -
clone size: -
V gene: TRBV5-4

CDR3 DNA: TGTGCCAGCAGCTTAGGCGGGACAACAGATACGCAGTATTTT
CDR3 protein: CASSLGGTTDTQYF
J gene: TRBJ2-3
D gene: -
clone size: -
V gene: TRBV11-3

CDR3 DNA: TGTGCCAGTAGTAACGGACTCCCCAAACAGCCCCAGCATTTT
CDR3 protein: CASSNGLPKQPQHF
J gene: TRBJ1-5
D gene: -
clone size: once
V gene: TRBV19

CDR3 DNA: TGTGCCAGCAGCTTAGTAGGGGGGATCGGTGCGTCCACGAACACTGAAGCTTTCTTT
CDR3 protein: CASSLVGGIGASTNTEAFF
J gene: TRBJ1-1
D gene: -
clone size: -
V gene: TRBV7-3

CDR3 DNA: TGTGCCAGTACCCCTCGGAGCGGGCGTCGCACAGATACGCAGTATTTT
CDR3 protein: CASTPRSGRRTDTQYF
J gene: TRBJ2-3
D gene: -
clone size: once
V gene: TRBV19

CDR3 DNA: TGTGCCAGCAGCCTCCAGTCCCCGACGGCGAACACCGGGGAGCTGTTTTTT
CDR3 protein: CASSLQSPTANTGELFF
J gene: TRBJ2-2
D gene: -
clone size: once
V gene: TRBV7-2

CDR3 DNA: TGTGCCAGCAGCCCATCCCAACGACAGGGATACGAGCAGTACTTC
CDR3 protein: CASSPSQRQGYEQYF
J gene: TRBJ2-7
D gene: TRBD1
clone size: -
V gene: TRBV6-5

CDR3 DNA: TGTGCCAGCTCACCAGCGGGGGTTGCAGATTCACCCCTCCACTTT
CDR3 protein: CASSPAGVADSPLHF
J gene: TRBJ1-6
D gene: -
clone size: -
V gene: TRBV18

CDR3 DNA: TGCGCCAGCAGCTTCGCAAACTCCTACGAGCAGTACTTC
CDR3 protein: CASSFANSYEQYF
J gene: TRBJ2-7
D gene: -
clone size: -
V gene: TRBV5-1

CDR3 DNA: TGTGCCAGCTCCCAGGGGTCCGCTCAGCCCCAGCATTTT
CDR3 protein: CASSQGSAQPQHF
J gene: TRBJ1-5
D gene: -
clone size: -
V gene: TRBV18

CDR3 DNA: TGCGCCAGCGGCGAACCGGGACAGGGTAACTATGGCTACACCTTC
CDR3 protein: CASGEPGQGNYGYTF
J gene: TRBJ1-2
D gene: TRBD1
clone size: -
V gene: TRBV5-1

CDR3 DNA: TGCGCCAGCAGCTTGGAGGGTGGCTACACCTTC
CDR3 protein: CASSLEGGYTF
J gene: TRBJ1-2
D gene: -
clone size: -
V gene: TRBV5-1

CDR3 DNA: TGTGCCAGCTCACCAGGGGTTGGGCCCCAGCATTTT
CDR3 protein: CASSPGVGPQHF
J gene: TRBJ1-5
D gene: -
clone size: -
V gene: TRBV18

CDR3 DNA: TGTGCCAGCAGTGAATTCGTCGGACCCGGGACCCAGTACTTC
CDR3 protein: CASSEFVGPGTQYF
J gene: TRBJ2-5
D gene: -
clone size: -
V gene: TRBV2